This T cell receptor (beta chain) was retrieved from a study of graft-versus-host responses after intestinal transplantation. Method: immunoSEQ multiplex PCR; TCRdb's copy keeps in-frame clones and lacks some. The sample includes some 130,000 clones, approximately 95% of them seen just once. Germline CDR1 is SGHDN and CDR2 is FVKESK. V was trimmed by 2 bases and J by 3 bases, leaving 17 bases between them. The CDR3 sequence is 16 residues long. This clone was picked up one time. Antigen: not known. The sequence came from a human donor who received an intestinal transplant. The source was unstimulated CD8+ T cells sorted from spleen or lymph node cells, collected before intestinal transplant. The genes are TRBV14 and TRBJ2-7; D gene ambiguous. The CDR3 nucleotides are TGTGCCAGCAGCCAAATTCCGAGACTGGTCCTCTACGAGCAGTACTTC. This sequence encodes CASSQIPRLVLYEQYF.